What follows are 22 T cell receptor beta chains derived from one specimen sequenced in a study of OX40 agonist ivuxolimab in advanced cancers. Clones were read by immunoSEQ multiplex PCR, and TCRdb kept only the in-frame ones, dropping some. The repertoire holds tens of thousands of clones, with about 92% as singletons. Sequencing used CD4+ or CD8+ T cells sorted from blood, obtained in a trial of the OX40 agonist ivuxolimab. These receptors were obtained from an adult with an advanced solid tumor such as melanoma, head and neck, liver or kidney cancer.

The chain links TRBV7-2 to TRBJ2-7, with a tentative D call TRBD1 (5 bases). The CDR3 loop spans 14 amino acids. Germline CDR1 is SGHTA and CDR2 is FQGNSA. The V end lost 5 bases, the J end lost 4 bases, and 15 bases lay between the germline ends. The CDR3 sequence is CASSPSAGLYEQYF. In nucleotides, the CDR3 is TGTGCCAGCAGCCCCTCAGCAGGGTTATACGAGCAGTACTTC.

This clone occurred a few times. The chain links TRBV7-9 to TRBJ2-7; D is perhaps TRBD1 (6 bases). V lost 4 bases and J 1 base, leaving 8 bases between the germline ends. The CDR3 is 13 amino acids. Germline V gene sequence: CDR1 SEHNR, CDR2 FQNEAQ (reference sequence). For the CDR3, the DNA is TGTGCCAGCAGCTACAGGGATTCCTACGAGCAGTACTTC. Translation gives CASSYRDSYEQYF.

V gene TRBV29-1 combines with J gene TRBJ2-7; maybe TRBD1 (6 bases). Trimming shortened V by 1 base and J by 2 bases, and 18 bases separated the two germline ends. Germline lookup yields CDR1 SQVTM and CDR2 ANQGSEA. This CDR3 region has 16 residues. The CDR3 DNA reads TGCAGCGTTGAAGTTCTGAGGGACACACAAACCTACGAGCAGTACTTC. Encoded protein: CSVEVLRDTQTYEQYF.

The chain joins TRBV9 to TRBJ2-2; no definite D call. Trimming removed 2 bases at V and 5 bases at J, with 7 bases between. Germline CDR1 is SGDLS and CDR2 is YYNGEE. The CDR3 sequence is 13 residues long. CDR3 protein: CASSVYLTGELFF. Written as DNA, the CDR3 is TGTGCCAGCAGCGTTTACCTAACCGGGGAGCTGTTTTTT.

The V call is TRBV29-1, the J call TRBJ2-7; TRBD1 aligns across 7 bases. CDR3 length: 13 amino acids. The germline CDR1 and CDR2 sequences are SQVTM and ANQGSEA. J was trimmed by 2 bases and V by 8 bases; bases with no gene match: 9. The CDR3 region is CSYATGTAYEQYF. The DNA for the CDR3 is TGCAGCTACGCCACCGGGACAGCCTACGAGCAGTACTTC.

V is TRBV5-1 and J is TRBJ1-6; D may be TRBD1 (6 bases). CDR3 length: 14 residues. V was shortened by 4 bases and J by 6 bases, with 11 bases between the two germline ends. The germline V gene has CDR1 SGHRS and CDR2 YFSETQ. CDR3 protein: CASSLDRFNSPLHF. Written as DNA, the CDR3 is TGCGCCAGCAGCCTCGACAGGTTTAATTCACCCCTCCACTTT.

This chain uses TRBV7-9 with TRBJ1-2; 7 nucleotides agree with TRBD1. V was clipped by 5 bases and J by 4 bases; unmatched bases: 4. The CDR3 is made up of 13 amino acids. Germline V gives CDR1 SEHNR, CDR2 FQNEAQ (reference sequence). The DNA for the CDR3 is TGTGCCAGCAGCGGGACAGTCAGCTATGGCTACACCTTC. Protein: CASSGTVSYGYTF.

The rearrangement uses TRBV9 and TRBJ2-7; no clear D gene. Looked up from germline, CDR1 is SGDLS and CDR2 is YYNGEE. The CDR3 runs to 12 residues. Between the trimmed V and J ends, which lost 4 bases and 1 base, there was a span of 6 bases. The DNA of the CDR3 is TGTGCCAGCAGCCCCGGGTCCTACGAGCAGTACTTC. It is translated as CASSPGSYEQYF.

The chain employs TRBV5-6 and TRBJ1-5; a weak D match, TRBD1 (5 bases). This CDR3 has 15 amino acids. Trimming removed 4 bases from V and 6 bases from J, with 17 bases in between. Germline lookup yields CDR1 SGHDT and CDR2 YYEEEE. CDR3 region: CASSLGVGVSQPQHF. The CDR3 nucleotides read TGTGCCAGCAGCCTGGGGGTGGGAGTGAGTCAGCCCCAGCATTTT.

The V call is TRBV5-1, the J call TRBJ2-3; 12 nucleotides agree with TRBD2. The V segment lost 2 bases and the J segment 4 bases; nucleotides outside the gene matches: 8. Germline V gene sequence: CDR1 SGHRS, CDR2 YFSETQ. This CDR3 is built from 17 residues. CDR3 sequence: CASSLDGLAGYPDTQYF. For the CDR3, the DNA is TGCGCCAGCAGCTTAGATGGACTAGCGGGGTACCCAGATACGCAGTATTTT.

As to this clone: One end of the junction does not line up with germline, which may come from a read error. This CDR3 reads CASNELPTGYGYTF. CDR3 sequence (DNA): TGTGCCAGCAATGAACTCCCGACCGGCTATGGCTACACCTTC. This chain links TRBV2 with TRBJ1-2; D gene unclear. CDR1 is SNHLY and CDR2 is FYNNEI in the germline V gene. The CDR3 totals 14 residues.

This chain joins TRBV9 and TRBJ1-1; 7 nucleotides agree with TRBD1. The CDR3 is made up of 15 amino acids. After removal of 2 bases from V and 4 bases from J, the junction contained 8 bases not matched to a gene. Germline V gene lookup returns CDR1 SGDLS and CDR2 YYNGEE. DNA of the CDR3: TGTGCCAGCAGCGTTAACAGGGGCCAGGGCACTGAAGCTTTCTTT. It yields the protein CASSVNRGQGTEAFF.

The CDR3 is CASRRGRLGTDTQYF. CDR3 DNA sequence: TGTGCCAGCAGGAGGGGGCGGCTGGGCACAGATACGCAGTATTTT. The rearrangement links TRBV2 to TRBJ2-3, with TRBD1 matching over 7 bases. Germline V gene sequence: CDR1 SNHLY, CDR2 FYNNEI. The CDR3 consists of 15 residues. Trimming at V came to 6 bases and at J to 1 base, leaving 7 bases not matched to a gene.

The count of this clone is one. The V call is TRBV12-5, the J call TRBJ1-1; 7 bases are shared with TRBD1. The germline CDR1 and CDR2 sequences are LGHNT and FRNRAP. This CDR3 contains 16 residues. The junction had 11 bases not matched to a gene; V was cut back by 5 bases and J by 2 bases. CDR3 amino acids: CASGANPGTANTEAFF. The CDR3 DNA reads as TGTGCTAGTGGTGCAAACCCCGGGACAGCCAACACTGAAGCTTTCTTT.

This sequence joins TRBV29-1 and TRBJ1-5; 7 positions agree with TRBD1. The CDR3 contains 14 residues. The germline V gene encodes CDR1 SQVTM and CDR2 ANQGSEA. With 4 bases clipped from V and 0 bases from J, the junction kept 3 bases outside the gene matches. The CDR3 DNA reads TGCAGCGTTGCAGGGGGAGATAGCAATCAGCCCCAGCATTTT. Amino acid sequence: CSVAGGDSNQPQHF.

The chain carries TRBV19 and TRBJ2-7; 7 bases line up with TRBD2. The CDR3 is 13 residues long. The V gene's germline CDR1 is LNHDA and CDR2 SQIVND (reference sequence). V lost 5 bases and J lost 4; bases outside the gene matches: 5. CDR3 sequence reads: CASSPGLVYEQYF. The CDR3, as DNA: TGTGCCAGTAGTCCAGGACTAGTTTACGAGCAGTACTTC.

The rearrangement joins TRBV27 to TRBJ1-6, with D perhaps matching TRBD1 (5 bases). The CDR3 covers 16 residues. The germline gives CDR1 MNHEY, CDR2 SMNVEV (reference sequence). The germline V and J ends were trimmed by 4 bases and 0 bases, with 10 bases remaining between them. This CDR3 is CASSWRGISYNSPLHF. Written as DNA, the CDR3 is TGTGCCAGCAGTTGGAGGGGAATCTCCTATAATTCACCCCTCCACTTT.

This chain connects TRBV7-9 to TRBJ2-7, with D maybe TRBD1 (6 bases). Germline CDR1 is SEHNR and CDR2 is FQNEAQ (reference sequence). The CDR3 is made up of 15 amino acids. V lost 6 bases and J 0 bases, leaving 15 bases between the germline ends. The CDR3 DNA is TGTGCCAGCAGTTCCCTAACAGGGAGCTCCTACGAGCAGTACTTC. It is translated as CASSSLTGSSYEQYF.

This sequence joins TRBV10-3 and TRBJ1-6, with D hard to call. Deletions cut 0 bases from V and 7 bases from J, with 10 bases between. CDR3 size: 15 residues. Germline CDR1 reads ENHRY; CDR2 reads SYGVKD. The CDR3 DNA follows: TGTGCCATCAGTGAGTCGAGTGGCTCGAATTCACCCCTCCACTTT. It specifies CAISESSGSNSPLHF.

The chain uses TRBV5-6 and TRBJ2-7; D perhaps matches TRBD2 (5 bases). CDR1 is SGHDT and CDR2 is YYEEEE in the germline V gene. The length of the CDR3 is 15 residues. V lost 0 bases to trimming and J lost 0 bases, with 10 bases between them. CDR3 nucleotide sequence: TGTGCCAGCAGCTTGGATGGCGGGTTCTCCTACGAGCAGTACTTC. Translation gives CASSLDGGFSYEQYF. Supplemented by reference TRBV5-6 and TRBJ2-7, the full variable domain reads DAGVTQSPTHLIKTRGQQVTLRCSPKSGHDTVSWYQQALGQGPQFIFQYYEEEERQRGNFPDRFSGHQFPNYSSELNVNALLLGDSALYLCASSLDGGFSYEQYFGPGTRLTVT.

The chain recombines TRBV29-1 with TRBJ2-2; D is tentatively TRBD1 or TRBD2 (5 bases each). Between the trimmed V and J ends, which lost 6 bases and 3 bases, there was a span of 5 bases. The V gene's germline CDR1 is SQVTM and CDR2 ANQGSEA. The CDR3 consists of 11 residues. The CDR3 reads CSVGDTGELFF. The CDR3 region has the DNA TGCAGCGTGGGGGACACCGGGGAGCTGTTTTTT.

The CDR3 reads CASSDPFVRSNTGELFF. The CDR3 DNA sequence: TGTGCCAGCAGTGACCCGTTCGTTCGCTCAAACACCGGGGAGCTGTTTTTT. This chain links TRBV2 with TRBJ2-2; D is unclear. V lost 3 bases and J lost 2, with 16 bases in between. This CDR3 spans 17 amino acids. Germline loops: CDR1 SNHLY, CDR2 FYNNEI.